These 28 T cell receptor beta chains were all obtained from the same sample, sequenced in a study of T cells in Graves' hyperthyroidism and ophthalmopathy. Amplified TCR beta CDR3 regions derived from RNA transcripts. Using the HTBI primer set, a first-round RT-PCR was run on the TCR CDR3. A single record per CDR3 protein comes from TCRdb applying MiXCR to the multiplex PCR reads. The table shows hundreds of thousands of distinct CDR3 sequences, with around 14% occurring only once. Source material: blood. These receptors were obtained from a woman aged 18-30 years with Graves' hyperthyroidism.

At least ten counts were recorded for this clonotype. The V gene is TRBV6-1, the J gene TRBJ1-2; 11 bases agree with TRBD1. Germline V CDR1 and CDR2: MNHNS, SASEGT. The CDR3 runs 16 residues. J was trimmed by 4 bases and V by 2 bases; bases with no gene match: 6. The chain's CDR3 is CASSESPGTGGYGYTF. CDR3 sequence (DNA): TGTGCCAGCAGTGAATCTCCGGGGACAGGGGGCTATGGCTACACCTTC.

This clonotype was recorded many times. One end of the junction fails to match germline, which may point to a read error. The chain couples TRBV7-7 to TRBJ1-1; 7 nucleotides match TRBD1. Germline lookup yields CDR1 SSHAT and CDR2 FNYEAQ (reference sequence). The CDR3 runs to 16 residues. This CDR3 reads CASSLPDRDSGTEAFF. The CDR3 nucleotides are TGTGCTAGCAGCTTGCCAGACAGGGATAGTGGCACTGAAGCTTTCTTT.

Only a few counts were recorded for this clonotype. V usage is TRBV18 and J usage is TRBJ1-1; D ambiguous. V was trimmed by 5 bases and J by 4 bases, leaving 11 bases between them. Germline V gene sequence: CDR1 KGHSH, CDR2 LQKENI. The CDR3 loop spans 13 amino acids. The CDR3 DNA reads TGTGCCAGCTCATCAGGACGGGGCACTGAAGCTTTCTTT. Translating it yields CASSSGRGTEAFF.

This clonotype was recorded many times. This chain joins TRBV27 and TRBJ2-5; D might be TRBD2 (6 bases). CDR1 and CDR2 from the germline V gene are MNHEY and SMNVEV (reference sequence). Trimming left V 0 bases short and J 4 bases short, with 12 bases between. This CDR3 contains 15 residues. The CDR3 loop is CASSLSSGRGETQYF. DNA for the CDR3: TGTGCCAGCAGTTTATCTAGCGGTCGGGGAGAGACCCAGTACTTC.

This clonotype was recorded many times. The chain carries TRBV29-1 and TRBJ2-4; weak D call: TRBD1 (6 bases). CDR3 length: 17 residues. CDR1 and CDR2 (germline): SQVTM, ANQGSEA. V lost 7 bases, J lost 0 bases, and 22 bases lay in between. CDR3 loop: CSARKKGHILAKNIQYF. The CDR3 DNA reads TGCAGCGCCCGAAAGAAGGGACACATCCTAGCCAAAAACATTCAGTACTTC.

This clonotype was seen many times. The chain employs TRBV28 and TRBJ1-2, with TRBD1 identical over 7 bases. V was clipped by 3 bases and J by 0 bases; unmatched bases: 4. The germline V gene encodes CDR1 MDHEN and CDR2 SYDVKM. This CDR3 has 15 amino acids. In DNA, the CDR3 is TGTGCCAGCAGTTTGGTTCAGGGGGCTAACTATGGCTACACCTTC. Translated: CASSLVQGANYGYTF.

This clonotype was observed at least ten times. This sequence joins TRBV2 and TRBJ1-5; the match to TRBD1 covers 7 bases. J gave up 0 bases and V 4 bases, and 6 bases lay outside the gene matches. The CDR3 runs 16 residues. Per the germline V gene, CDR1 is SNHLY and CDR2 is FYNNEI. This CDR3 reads CASSGLRDSSNQPQHF. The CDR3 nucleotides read TGTGCCAGCAGTGGACTGCGGGACAGTAGCAATCAGCCCCAGCATTTT.

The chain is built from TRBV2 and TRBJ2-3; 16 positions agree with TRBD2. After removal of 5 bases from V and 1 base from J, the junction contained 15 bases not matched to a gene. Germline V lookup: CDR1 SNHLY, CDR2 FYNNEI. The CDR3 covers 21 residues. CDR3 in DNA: TGTGCCAGCAGTATTACTGCCGGGACTAGCGGGGGGGCCGGGCGCACAGATACGCAGTATTTT. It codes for CASSITAGTSGGAGRTDTQYF.

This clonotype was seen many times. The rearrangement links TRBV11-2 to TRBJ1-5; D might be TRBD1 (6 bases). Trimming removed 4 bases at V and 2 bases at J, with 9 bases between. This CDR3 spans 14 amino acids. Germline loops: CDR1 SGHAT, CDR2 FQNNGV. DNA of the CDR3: TGTGCCAGCAGCTACAGGGTGGGCAATCAGCCCCAGCATTTT. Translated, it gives CASSYRVGNQPQHF.

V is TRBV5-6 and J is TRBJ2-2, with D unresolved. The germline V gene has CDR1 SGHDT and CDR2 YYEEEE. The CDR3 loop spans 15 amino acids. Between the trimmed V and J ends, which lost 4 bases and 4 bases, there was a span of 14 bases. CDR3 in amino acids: CASSPVWGITGELFF. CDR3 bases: TGTGCCAGCAGCCCCGTATGGGGAATCACCGGGGAGCTGTTTTTT.

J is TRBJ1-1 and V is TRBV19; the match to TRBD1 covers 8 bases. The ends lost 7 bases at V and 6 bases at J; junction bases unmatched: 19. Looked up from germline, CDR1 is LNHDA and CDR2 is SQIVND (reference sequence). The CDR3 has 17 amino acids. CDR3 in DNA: TGTGCCAGTATTAGCAGCAGGGGGCGAATCTGGGGCTCTGAAGCTTTCTTT. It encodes CASISSRGRIWGSEAFF. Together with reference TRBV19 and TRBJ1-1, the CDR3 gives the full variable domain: DGGITQSPKYLFRKEGQNVTLSCEQNLNHDAMYWYRQDPGQGLRLIYYSQIVNDFQKGDIAEGYSVSREKKESFPLTVTSAQKNPTAFYLCASISSRGRIWGSEAFFGQGTRLTVV.

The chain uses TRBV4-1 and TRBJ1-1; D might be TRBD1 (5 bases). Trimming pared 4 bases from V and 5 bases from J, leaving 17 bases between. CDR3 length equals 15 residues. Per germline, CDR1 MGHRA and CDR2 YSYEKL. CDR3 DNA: TGCGCCAGCAGCCTCGGGGGTGAAAGTAGGACTGAAGCTTTCTTT. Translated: CASSLGGESRTEAFF.

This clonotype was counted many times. In DNA form, the CDR3 reads TGTGCCAGCAGGGGGGCGGGAGGGCCCCACGAGCAGTACTTC. Translated, it gives CASRGAGGPHEQYF. The chain employs TRBV28 and TRBJ2-7, with TRBD2 matching 9 bases. J gave up 5 bases and V 6 bases, and 8 bases lay outside the gene matches. Germline CDR1 is MDHEN and CDR2 is SYDVKM. The CDR3 consists of 14 residues. The variable domain in full, with the rest retrieved from reference TRBV28 and TRBJ2-7, is DVKVTQSSRYLVKRTGEKVFLECVQDMDHENMFWYRQDPGLGLRLIYFSYDVKMKEKGDIPEGYSVSREKKERFSLILESASTNQTSMYLCASRGAGGPHEQYFGPGTRLTVT.

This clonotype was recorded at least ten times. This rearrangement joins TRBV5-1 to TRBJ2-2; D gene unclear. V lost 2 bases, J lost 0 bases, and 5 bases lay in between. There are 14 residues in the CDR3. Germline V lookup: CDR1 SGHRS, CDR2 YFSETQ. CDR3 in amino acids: CASSLRTNTGELFF. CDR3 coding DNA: TGCGCCAGCAGCTTAAGAACGAACACCGGGGAGCTGTTTTTT.

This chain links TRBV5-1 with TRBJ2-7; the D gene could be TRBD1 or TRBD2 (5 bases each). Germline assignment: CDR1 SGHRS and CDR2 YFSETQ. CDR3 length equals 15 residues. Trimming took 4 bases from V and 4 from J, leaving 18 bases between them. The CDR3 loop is CASSPGTSGLYEQYF. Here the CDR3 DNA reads TGCGCCAGCAGCCCCGGGACCAGCGGCTTATACGAGCAGTACTTC.

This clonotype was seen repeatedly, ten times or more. In DNA form, the CDR3 reads TGCAGTGCCCGGGACAGCACTCAAAAGACCCAGTACTTC. This sequence encodes CSARDSTQKTQYF. The rearrangement joins TRBV20-1 to TRBJ2-5; TRBD1 matches at 7 bases. The V gene's germline CDR1 is DFQATT and CDR2 SNEGSKA (reference sequence). The CDR3 is 13 amino acids. The V and J ends lost 6 bases and 6 bases, in that order; junction bases with no gene match: 10.

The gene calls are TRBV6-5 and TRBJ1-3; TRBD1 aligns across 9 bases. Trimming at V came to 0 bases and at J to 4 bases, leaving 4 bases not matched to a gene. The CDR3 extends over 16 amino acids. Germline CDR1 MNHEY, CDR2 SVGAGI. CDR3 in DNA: TGTGCCAGCAGTTACTCGTGGACAGGGGCGGGAAACACCATATATTTT. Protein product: CASSYSWTGAGNTIYF.

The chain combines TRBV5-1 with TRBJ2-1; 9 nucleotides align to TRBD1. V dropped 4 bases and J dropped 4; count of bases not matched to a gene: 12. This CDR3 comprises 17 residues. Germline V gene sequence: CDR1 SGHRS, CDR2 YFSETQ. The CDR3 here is CASSLNPPGQGYNEQFF. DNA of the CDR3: TGCGCCAGCAGCCTCAACCCTCCGGGACAGGGATACAATGAGCAGTTCTTC.

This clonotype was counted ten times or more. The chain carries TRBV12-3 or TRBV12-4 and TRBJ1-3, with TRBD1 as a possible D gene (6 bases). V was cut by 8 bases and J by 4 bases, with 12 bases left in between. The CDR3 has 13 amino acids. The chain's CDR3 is CASLTGSGNTIYF. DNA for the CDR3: TGTGCCAGCCTGACAGGTTCGGGAAACACCATATATTTT.

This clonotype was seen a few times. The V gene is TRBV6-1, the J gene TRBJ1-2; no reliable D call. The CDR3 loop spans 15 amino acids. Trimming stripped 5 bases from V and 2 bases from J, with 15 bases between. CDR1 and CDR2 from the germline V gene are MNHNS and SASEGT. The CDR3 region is CASSPGPSLNYGYTF. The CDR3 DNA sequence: TGTGCCAGCAGTCCCGGGCCCTCTTTAAACTATGGCTACACCTTC.

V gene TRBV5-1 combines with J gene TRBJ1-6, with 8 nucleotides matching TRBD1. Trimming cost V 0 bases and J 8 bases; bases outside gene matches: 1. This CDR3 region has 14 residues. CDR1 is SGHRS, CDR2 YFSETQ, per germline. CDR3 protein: CASSLGTGYSPLHF. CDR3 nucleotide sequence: TGCGCCAGCAGCTTGGGGACAGGGTATTCACCCCTCCACTTT.

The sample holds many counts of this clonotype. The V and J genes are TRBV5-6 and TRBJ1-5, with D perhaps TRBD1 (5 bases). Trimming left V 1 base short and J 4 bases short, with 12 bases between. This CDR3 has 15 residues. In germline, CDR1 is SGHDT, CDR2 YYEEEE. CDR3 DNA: TGTGCCAGCAGCTTGTACGACAGTCTTAATCAGCCCCAGCATTTT. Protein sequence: CASSLYDSLNQPQHF.

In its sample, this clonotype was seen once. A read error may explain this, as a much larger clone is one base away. CDR3: CASRNEGQGFYEQCF. The DNA for the CDR3 is TGTGCCAGCCGTAACGAGGGACAGGGGTTCTACGAGCAGTGCTTC. The chain employs TRBV19 and TRBJ2-7; 10 nucleotides agree with TRBD1. This CDR3 has 15 amino acids. The germline gives CDR1 LNHDA, CDR2 SQIVND (reference sequence).

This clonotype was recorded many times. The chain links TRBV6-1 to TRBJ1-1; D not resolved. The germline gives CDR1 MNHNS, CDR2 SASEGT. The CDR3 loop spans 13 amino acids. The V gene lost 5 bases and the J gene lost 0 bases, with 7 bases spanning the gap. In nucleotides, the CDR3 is TGTGCCAGCAGTTATCGGTTGAACACTGAAGCTTTCTTT. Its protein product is CASSYRLNTEAFF.

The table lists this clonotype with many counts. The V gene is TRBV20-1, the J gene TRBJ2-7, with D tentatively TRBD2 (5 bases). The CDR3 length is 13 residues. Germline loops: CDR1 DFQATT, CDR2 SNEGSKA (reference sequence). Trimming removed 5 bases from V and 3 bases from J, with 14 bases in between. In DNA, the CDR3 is TGCAGTGCTTCTTCATTCCGGGGCTACGAGCAGTACTTC. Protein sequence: CSASSFRGYEQYF.

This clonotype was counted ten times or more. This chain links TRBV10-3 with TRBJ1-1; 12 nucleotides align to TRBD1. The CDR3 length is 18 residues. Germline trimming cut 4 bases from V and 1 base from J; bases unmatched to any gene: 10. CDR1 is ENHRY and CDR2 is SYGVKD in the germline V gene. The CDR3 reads CAISGGQGAFRGNTEAFF. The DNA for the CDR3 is TGTGCCATCAGTGGGGGACAGGGGGCATTTCGGGGGAACACTGAAGCTTTCTTT.

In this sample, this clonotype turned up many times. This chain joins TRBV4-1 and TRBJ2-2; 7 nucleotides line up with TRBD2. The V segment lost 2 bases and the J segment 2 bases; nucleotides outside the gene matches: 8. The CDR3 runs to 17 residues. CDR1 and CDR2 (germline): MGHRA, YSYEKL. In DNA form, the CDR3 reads TGCGCCAGCAGCCAAAGCAAGACGGGACTAAACACCGGGGAGCTGTTTTTT. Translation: CASSQSKTGLNTGELFF.

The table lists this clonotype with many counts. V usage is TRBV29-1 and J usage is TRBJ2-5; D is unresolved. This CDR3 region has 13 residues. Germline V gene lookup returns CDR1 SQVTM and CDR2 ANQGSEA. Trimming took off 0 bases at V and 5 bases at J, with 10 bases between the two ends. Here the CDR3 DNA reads TGCAGCGTTGAAGACCCCCTGGGGGAGACCCAGTACTTC. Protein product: CSVEDPLGETQYF.